The present T cell receptor beta chain was sequenced within a study of blood T cell repertoires in COVID-19. Germline V gene sequence: CDR1 KGHSH, CDR2 LQKENI. Trimming stripped 3 bases from V and 2 bases from J, with 10 bases between. The CDR3 is 15 amino acids. Clones were read by immunoSEQ multiplex PCR, and TCRdb kept only the in-frame ones, dropping some. The sample has some 65,000 clones; around four fifths are singletons. This clone showed up just once. Input material: peripheral blood. The chain employs TRBV18 and TRBJ2-2, with D maybe TRBD1 (5 bases). The sequence was collected from a woman aged 65 to 85 with acute or convalescent COVID-19. CDR3 sequence (DNA): TGTGCCAGCTCACCTCAGGACATCAACACCGGGGAGCTGTTTTTT. Protein product: CASSPQDINTGELFF.